This T cell receptor beta chain was profiled in a study of blood T cell repertoires in COVID-19. Study at large: The United States, Italy and Spain provided the acute and convalescent COVID-19 samples. The analysed material was cDNA or gDNA that came from T cells, B-cell-depleted T cells, or PBMCs.

The CDR3 is 18 amino acids. CDR1 and CDR2 from the germline V gene are SGHRS and YFSETQ. V lost 4 bases, J lost 0 bases, and 10 bases stayed unmatched. Source study methods: The authors estimated nucleated cell counts from reference gene primer amplification. Method: immunoSEQ multiplex PCR; TCRdb's copy keeps in-frame clones and lacks some. That table furnishes V, J and clone size, whereas the DNA furnished D and trimming. In the table there are more than 120,000 clones, about 80% of which are singletons. V gene TRBV5-1 combines with J gene TRBJ1-6; 7 bases match TRBD1. The sample was peripheral blood. This receptor was taken from a human donor in a cohort sampled during active COVID-19. CDR3: CASSPGTAPSSYNSPLHF. The CDR3 region has the DNA TGCGCCAGCAGCCCCGGGACAGCCCCGAGCTCCTATAATTCACCCCTCCACTTT.